In its sample, the clone carrying this TCR beta chain was seen a few times. Its matching antigen is unknown. The sample originates from a study of CD8 T cells in ankylosing spondylitis. Study-wide results and caveats: Blood from ankylosing spondylitis patients appeared to carry a characteristic roughly eight-variant TCR beta motif.

One entry per CDR3 protein results from TCRdb running MiXCR on the 5' RACE reads. This sample carries approximately 540,000 distinct CDR3 sequences, about 13% of them seen once, and the ten largest clones take nearly 7%. The sample comprised blood, either unsorted or a sorted T cell fraction (not recorded which). This receptor was obtained from a male donor with ankylosing spondylitis.

The CDR3, as DNA: TGTGCCAGCAGCTGGCCCCCGAACACTGAAGCTTTCTTT. As protein: CASSWPPNTEAFF. The genes are TRBV7-9 and TRBJ1-1; D is undetermined. This CDR3 is 13 amino acids long. The V end was cut by 4 bases, the J end by 1 base, with 7 bases between. Germline lookup yields CDR1 SEHNR and CDR2 FQNEAQ (reference sequence).